This T cell receptor beta chain is from a study of T cells and Merkel cell carcinoma outcomes. For this clone: The antigen is unknown.

Germline assignment: CDR1 SGDLS and CDR2 YYNGEE. The J segment lost 4 bases and the V segment lost 4 bases, leaving 17 bases of the junction unmatched. This CDR3 contains 21 residues. Profiling relied on immunoSEQ multiplex PCR, and the TCRdb table lists in-frame clones only, not all of them. The profile shows roughly 11,000 clones, about 95% of them singletons. Study-wide findings and caveats: In Merkel cell carcinoma, repertoire and T-cell density reportedly predicted outcomes.

J is TRBJ2-1 and V is TRBV9, with 16 bases aligning to TRBD2. Sequenced sample: tumor tissue from Merkel cell carcinoma. The sequence came from a human donor with Merkel cell carcinoma. CDR3 sequence reads: CASSTRRPGLAGGRVYNEQFF. DNA for the CDR3: TGTGCCAGCAGCACCCGACGCCCGGGACTAGCGGGAGGGCGAGTATACAATGAGCAGTTCTTC.